A single sample gave rise to the 32 T cell receptor beta chains below, sequenced in a study of OX40 agonist ivuxolimab in advanced cancers. Here immunoSEQ multiplex PCR was the method, and the copy in TCRdb shows in-frame clones only, minus some. The table shows over 45,000 clones, with around 84% occurring only once. The sample consisted of CD4+ or CD8+ T cells sorted from blood, taken in a trial of the OX40 agonist ivuxolimab. These receptors came from an adult with an advanced solid tumor such as melanoma, head and neck, liver or kidney cancer.

This chain's CDR3 is CASSSRQGPYEQYF. The CDR3 region has the DNA TGCGCCAGCAGCTCAAGACAGGGCCCCTACGAGCAGTACTTC. The chain uses TRBV5-1 and TRBJ2-7; 7 bases align to TRBD1. Looked up from germline, CDR1 is SGHRS and CDR2 is YFSETQ. V shed 3 bases and J 2 bases; nucleotides not matched to a gene: 5. The CDR3 has 14 amino acids.

Sample share makes this clone medium-sized. The chain employs TRBV7-9 and TRBJ1-4; 10 bases are a match to TRBD1. Germline loops: CDR1 SEHNR, CDR2 FQNEAQ (reference sequence). V lost 5 bases and J lost 6; bases outside the gene matches: 9. CDR3 length equals 16 residues. The CDR3 region is CASSPRQGARDEKLFF. The CDR3 nucleotides are TGTGCCAGCAGCCCACGACAGGGGGCTCGGGATGAAAAACTGTTTTTT.

In nucleotides, the CDR3 is TGTGCCAGCAGTTTGAGCAGGCCCGAGGGGGGAGCTTTCTTT. Protein sequence: CASSLSRPEGGAFF. The rearrangement uses TRBV28 and TRBJ1-1; D perhaps matches TRBD1 (6 bases). CDR1 and CDR2 (germline): MDHEN, SYDVKM. V shed 3 bases and J shed 10 bases, with 18 bases lying between them. This CDR3 contains 14 residues.

This clone was seen only a few times. The chain carries TRBV13 and TRBJ2-3; D may be TRBD1 or TRBD2 (5 bases each). Germline assignment: CDR1 PRHDT and CDR2 FYEKMQ (reference sequence). The ends were cut back, 5 bases at V and 9 bases at J, with 18 bases in the middle. This CDR3 contains 14 residues. CDR3 protein: CASSPGLARETQYF. The CDR3 nucleotides are TGTGCCAGCAGCCCTGGACTCGCCAGGGAGACGCAGTATTTT.

The chain has TRBV6-5 and TRBJ2-1; TRBD2 is a possible D gene (5 bases). The CDR3 loop spans 14 amino acids. Germline assignment: CDR1 MNHEY and CDR2 SVGAGI. V lost 4 bases, J lost 6 bases, and 13 bases lay in between. DNA for the CDR3: TGTGCCAGCAGTTCCCCTAGCTTTCTCAATGAGCAGTTCTTC. Its protein product is CASSSPSFLNEQFF.

V and J are TRBV29-1 and TRBJ2-3, with 8 bases identical to TRBD2. CDR1 SQVTM and CDR2 ANQGSEA come from the germline V gene. With V trimmed by 7 bases and J by 2 bases, 8 bases remained unmatched. The CDR3 loop spans 14 amino acids. CDR3 nucleotide sequence: TGCAGCGCACTAGCGGAGTACTTCACAGATACGCAGTATTTT. It encodes CSALAEYFTDTQYF.

The chain carries TRBV19 and TRBJ2-1; no firm D call. Germline V gene lookup returns CDR1 LNHDA and CDR2 SQIVND (reference sequence). The CDR3 extends over 16 amino acids. Trimming stripped 8 bases from V and 7 bases from J, with 24 bases between. In DNA form, the CDR3 reads TGTGCCAGTGGGATATACAGCGCAAATTCTGAGAATGAGCAGTTCTTC. It yields the protein CASGIYSANSENEQFF.

V is TRBV19 and J is TRBJ2-7, with 8 bases aligning to TRBD2. The V gene end was trimmed by 3 bases and the J gene end by 3 bases; junction bases not matched to a gene: 1. This CDR3 has 13 amino acids. CDR1 and CDR2 from the germline V gene are LNHDA and SQIVND (reference sequence). The CDR3 sequence: CASSISGVYEQYF. The CDR3 nucleotides read TGTGCCAGTAGTATTAGCGGGGTCTACGAGCAGTACTTC.

The V and J genes are TRBV7-2 and TRBJ2-1, with D hard to call. V lost 6 bases, J lost 7 bases, and 13 bases lay in between. There are 13 residues in the CDR3. Germline CDR1 SGHTA, CDR2 FQGNSA. This CDR3 is CASSPSTLNEQFF. Here the CDR3 DNA reads TGTGCCAGCAGTCCATCAACATTAAATGAGCAGTTCTTC.

The rearrangement joins TRBV5-1 to TRBJ2-1; D possibly corresponds to TRBD2 (6 bases). The CDR3 contains 18 residues. V was shortened by 0 bases and J by 4 bases, with 20 bases between the two germline ends. Per germline, CDR1 SGHRS and CDR2 YFSETQ. The CDR3 DNA reads as TGCGCCAGCAGCTTGGGGGGAACCCTAGCGACTAGTTACAATGAGCAGTTCTTC. Protein sequence: CASSLGGTLATSYNEQFF.

The chain joins TRBV5-1 to TRBJ1-4; 10 positions agree with TRBD1. CDR1 and CDR2 (germline): SGHRS, YFSETQ. V gave up 2 bases and J gave up 6 bases; unmatched junction bases: 1. CDR3 length: 14 residues. CDR3 in DNA: TGCGCCAGCAGCTTAGGGACAGGGGATGAAAAACTGTTTTTT. Protein: CASSLGTGDEKLFF.

The chain carries TRBV19 and TRBJ1-1; D ambiguous. V was clipped by 3 bases and J by 0 bases, with 8 bases between them. The CDR3 has 14 amino acids. Germline CDR1 is LNHDA and CDR2 is SQIVND (reference sequence). CDR3 residues: CASSIRGLNTEAFF. For the CDR3, the DNA is TGTGCCAGTAGTATTCGGGGATTGAACACTGAAGCTTTCTTT.

The chain joins TRBV28 to TRBJ1-4; tentatively, D is TRBD1 (6 bases). CDR3 length equals 18 residues. Trimming took off 5 bases at V and 0 bases at J, with 19 bases between the two ends. Germline CDR1 reads MDHEN; CDR2 reads SYDVKM. For the CDR3, the DNA is TGTGCCAGCAGTAGCCCCTGGACAGACCGTACAACTAATGAAAAACTGTTTTTT. Amino acids: CASSSPWTDRTTNEKLFF.

The rearrangement links TRBV28 to TRBJ1-5; D remains unclear. Looked up from germline, CDR1 is MDHEN and CDR2 is SYDVKM. CDR3 size: 13 residues. The V and J ends lost 7 bases and 3 bases respectively, with 10 bases between them. CDR3 nucleotides: TGTGCCAGCACCCCTAGTGCCAATCAGCCCCAGCATTTT. It is translated as CASTPSANQPQHF.

This chain connects TRBV6-5 to TRBJ2-7; 8 nucleotides match TRBD1. V lost 2 bases to trimming and J lost 2 bases; unmatched junction nucleotides: 5. The CDR3 spans 15 residues. From germline, CDR1 is MNHEY and CDR2 SVGAGI. This chain's CDR3 is CASSYDLTGAYEQYF. DNA for the CDR3: TGTGCCAGCAGTTACGATTTGACAGGGGCCTACGAGCAGTACTTC.

This chain links TRBV5-6 with TRBJ1-2; D perhaps matches TRBD1 (5 bases). CDR3 size: 14 residues. Trimming pared 0 bases from V and 5 bases from J, leaving 11 bases between. Per the germline V gene, CDR1 is SGHDT and CDR2 is YYEEEE. The CDR3: CASSLDQGTYGYTF. Here the CDR3 DNA reads TGTGCCAGCAGCTTGGATCAGGGTACTTATGGCTACACCTTC.

The rearrangement joins TRBV15 to TRBJ1-3; D perhaps matches TRBD1 (6 bases). Trimming cost V 1 base and J 2 bases, with 9 bases left between them. The CDR3 has 15 amino acids. Germline CDR1 and CDR2: LNHNV and YYDKDF (reference sequence). The CDR3: CATSRVGGAGNTIYF. The CDR3 DNA follows: TGTGCCACCAGCAGAGTAGGGGGGGCTGGAAACACCATATATTTT.

This rearrangement joins TRBV5-1 to TRBJ2-7, with D perhaps TRBD1 or TRBD2 (5 bases each). The CDR3 extends over 13 amino acids. The V and J ends lost 6 bases and 6 bases respectively, with 16 bases between them. The germline CDR1 and CDR2 sequences are SGHRS and YFSETQ. This chain's CDR3 is CASTHPPGLEQYF. The DNA of the CDR3 is TGCGCCAGCACCCATCCCCCGGGGCTCGAGCAGTACTTC.

This clone was picked up one time. The chain combines TRBV27 with TRBJ2-5, with 7 bases identical to TRBD1. CDR3 length: 13 amino acids. Per germline, CDR1 MNHEY and CDR2 SMNVEV (reference sequence). J gave up 5 bases and V 6 bases, and 6 bases lay outside the gene matches. The chain's CDR3 is CASRGTARETQYF. CDR3 bases: TGTGCCAGCAGGGGGACAGCGCGCGAGACCCAGTACTTC.

This chain connects TRBV5-1 to TRBJ1-6; D remains unclear. The CDR3 is 13 residues long. Germline loops: CDR1 SGHRS, CDR2 YFSETQ. Between the trimmed V and J ends, which lost 0 bases and 7 bases, there was a span of 5 bases. The CDR3 nucleotides are TGCGCCAGCAGCTTGGGACACAATTCACCCCTCCACTTT. Translated: CASSLGHNSPLHF.

The rearrangement links TRBV6-1 to TRBJ2-1; 7 bases map to TRBD1. The junction had 8 bases not matched to a gene; V was cut back by 5 bases and J by 4 bases. The CDR3 sequence is 15 residues long. The germline V gene has CDR1 MNHNS and CDR2 SASEGT. The CDR3 loop is CASSRGQLTYNEQFF. Written as DNA, the CDR3 is TGTGCCAGCAGTCGGGGACAGCTGACATACAATGAGCAGTTCTTC.

The chain joins TRBV7-2 to TRBJ1-6; maybe TRBD1 (5 bases). The CDR3 loop spans 14 amino acids. Germline CDR1 and CDR2: SGHTA and FQGNSA. V shed 1 base and J shed 9 bases, with 10 bases lying between them. DNA of the CDR3: TGTGCCAGCAGCTTAGTTTTCGGGGGTTCACCCCTCCACTTT. It codes for CASSLVFGGSPLHF.

The V and J genes are TRBV2 and TRBJ2-7; TRBD1 aligns across 8 bases. After removal of 9 bases from V and 2 bases from J, the junction contained 9 bases not matched to a gene. Looked up from germline, CDR1 is SNHLY and CDR2 is FYNNEI. The length of the CDR3 is 14 residues. CDR3 DNA sequence: TGTGCCAGTATCGGGACAGGCCTTACCTACGAGCAGTACTTC. It codes for CASIGTGLTYEQYF.

The chain has TRBV10-3 and TRBJ1-5, with unresolved D. CDR1 and CDR2 (germline): ENHRY, SYGVKD. Trimming left V 1 base short and J 5 bases short, with 6 bases between. This CDR3 contains 13 residues. The CDR3 nucleotides are TGTGCCATCAGTGAGTGGGAGGATCAGCCCCAGCATTTT. Translation: CAISEWEDQPQHF.

The genes are TRBV30 and TRBJ1-6; possibly TRBD1 for D (5 bases). V lost 4 bases to trimming and J lost 0 bases, with 13 bases between them. The CDR3 spans 16 residues. CDR1 GTSNPN and CDR2 SVGIG come from the germline V gene (reference sequence). CDR3 coding DNA: TGTGCCTGGAACCCCGGGGCGAGCTCCTATAATTCACCCCTCCACTTT. It translates to CAWNPGASSYNSPLHF. The full variable domain, rest sourced from reference TRBV30 and TRBJ1-6, is SQTIHQWPATLVQPVGSPLSLECTVEGTSNPNLYWYRQAAGRGLQLLFYSVGIGQISSEVPQNLSASRPQDRQFILSSKKLLLSDSGFYLCAWNPGASSYNSPLHFGNGTRLTVT.

The sample holds a few counts of this clone. The genes are TRBV11-2 and TRBJ2-3; 14 bases fit TRBD2. Germline V CDR1 and CDR2: SGHAT, FQNNGV. Trimming took 0 bases from V and 10 from J; bases not matched to a gene: 9. CDR3 size: 17 residues. The CDR3 nucleotides read TGTGCCAGCAGCTTAGAGACTAGCGGGGGGGCTAATTTGCCGCAGTATTTT. Residues: CASSLETSGGANLPQYF.

The CDR3 DNA sequence: TGTGCCAGTACCTACAGGGGGCTAGGTCAGCCCCAGCATTTT. Residues: CASTYRGLGQPQHF. V and J are TRBV19 and TRBJ1-5; TRBD1 matches 9 bases. V dropped 7 bases and J dropped 6; count of bases not matched to a gene: 7. CDR1 is LNHDA, CDR2 SQIVND, per germline (reference sequence). The length of the CDR3 is 14 residues.

The V and J genes are TRBV5-1 and TRBJ2-5; D might be TRBD1 or TRBD2, each matching 5 bases. The J call may be faulty, since TRBJ2-7 better matches the DNA end. Germline V lookup: CDR1 SGHRS, CDR2 YFSETQ. The CDR3 runs 15 residues. The DNA for the CDR3 is TGCGCCAGCAGCTTGCGTCCAGGGAGCTCCTACGAGCAGTACTTC. Translating it yields CASSLRPGSSYEQYF.

The CDR3 DNA follows: TGTGCCAGCAGCTTGGATAGCAGAAACACCATATATTTT. Its translation: CASSLDSRNTIYF. The chain is built from TRBV5-6 and TRBJ1-3; D is unresolved. The germline CDR1 and CDR2 sequences are SGHDT and YYEEEE. V gave up 0 bases and J gave up 5 bases, with 6 bases separating them. The CDR3 has 13 residues.

V is TRBV9 and J is TRBJ2-1; D is unclear. The CDR3 consists of 15 residues. Looked up from germline, CDR1 is SGDLS and CDR2 is YYNGEE. Trimming pared 0 bases from V and 9 bases from J, leaving 16 bases between. DNA of the CDR3: TGTGCCAGCAGCGTAGGGGCTTACTCAAGTGGTGAGCAGTTCTTC. Its translation: CASSVGAYSSGEQFF.

The rearrangement links TRBV11-2 to TRBJ2-3, with D maybe TRBD1 (5 bases). V lost 4 bases, J lost 3 bases, and 17 bases lay in between. Per the germline V gene, CDR1 is SGHAT and CDR2 is FQNNGV. The length of the CDR3 is 16 residues. Here the CDR3 DNA reads TGTGCCAGCAGCTCCGGCAGGGATTTTTGGACAGATACGCAGTATTTT. Translation: CASSSGRDFWTDTQYF.

J is TRBJ2-1 and V is TRBV15, with TRBD1 matching 8 bases. The CDR3 spans 14 residues. Germline V gene sequence: CDR1 LNHNV, CDR2 YYDKDF (reference sequence). The DNA of the CDR3 is TGTGCAACCCAGGGGGCCAACTTATACAATGAGCAGTTCTTC. Residues: CATQGANLYNEQFF. Full variable domain (rest looked up from reference TRBV15 and TRBJ2-1): DAMVIQNPRYQVTQFGKPVTLSCSQTLNHNVMYWYQQKSSQAPKLLFHYYDKDFNNEADTPDNFQSRRPNTSFCFLDIRSPGLGDTAMYLCATQGANLYNEQFFGPGTRLTVL.